The clone carrying this TCR beta chain was detected only a few times. The antigen remains unidentified. Time point indicated: after preoperative PTX-NDP chemotherapy. Preoperative chemotherapy with paclitaxel-nedaplatin was given to patients before surgery. This entry belongs to a study of esophageal squamous cell carcinoma under preoperative chemotherapy. Study results and limitations: Peripheral T cells migrating into the tumor appeared to partly supply post-treatment tumor-infiltrating lymphocytes. After paclitaxel-nedaplatin, abundant clones were more likely to contract than amplify.

MiXCR was run by TCRdb on the PCR reads, yielding one entry per CDR3 protein. Among tens of thousands of distinct CDR3 sequences, 52% were seen once, and the ten largest hold 20% to 25%. This TCR was recovered from a human donor with esophageal squamous cell carcinoma. The donor label of this sample is uncertain. The material was obtained from a patient given preoperative chemotherapy.

The CDR3 sequence is CASSPGSGEQYF. As DNA, the CDR3 is TGTGCCAGCTCACCAGGGTCGGGCGAGCAGTACTTC. V is TRBV18 and J is TRBJ2-7; the D is unclear. The CDR3 loop spans 12 amino acids. Between the trimmed V and J ends, which lost 2 bases and 6 bases, there was a span of 8 bases. Germline V gene lookup returns CDR1 KGHSH and CDR2 LQKENI. Full variable domain (remainder filled in from reference TRBV18 and TRBJ2-7): NAGVMQNPRHLVRRRGQEARLRCSPMKGHSHVYWYRQLPEEGLKFMVYLQKENIIDESGMPKERFSAEFPKEGPSILRIQQVVRGDSAAYFCASSPGSGEQYFGPGTRLTVT.